Presented here are 21 T cell receptor beta chains from one specimen sequenced in a study of T cells in Graves' hyperthyroidism and ophthalmopathy. RNA transcripts yielded amplified TCR beta CDR3 regions. Using the HTBI primer set, a first-round RT-PCR was run on the TCR CDR3. TCRdb redid the calling of the multiplex PCR reads with MiXCR, one entry per CDR3 protein. This sample has 250,000 to 300,000 distinct CDR3 sequences, with about 15% found just once. The sample consisted of blood. The receptor source for this set is a middle-aged woman with Graves' hyperthyroidism that later progressed to Graves' ophthalmopathy.

This clonotype has ten or more counts. The chain is built from TRBV12-3 or TRBV12-4 and TRBJ1-1; 9 nucleotides line up with TRBD1. The CDR3 extends over 16 amino acids. V lost 6 bases, J lost 0 bases, and 8 bases stayed unmatched. For the CDR3, the DNA is TGTGCCAGCAGCCGAGGGACAGGGATCATGAACACTGAAGCTTTCTTT. Translation gives CASSRGTGIMNTEAFF.

The table lists this clonotype with many counts. The genes are TRBV2 and TRBJ2-2; the D is unclear. V was cut by 5 bases and J by 5 bases, with 9 bases left in between. Germline V gene sequence: CDR1 SNHLY, CDR2 FYNNEI. The CDR3 loop spans 13 amino acids. Here the CDR3 DNA reads TGTGCCAGCAGTTCAGTCCCTACCGGGGAGCTGTTTTTT. Protein product: CASSSVPTGELFF.

This chain links TRBV7-2 with TRBJ1-1, with no clear D. The germline V gene encodes CDR1 SGHTA and CDR2 FQGNSA. The CDR3 is made up of 13 amino acids. V was shortened by 3 bases and J by 4 bases, with 9 bases between the two germline ends. This chain's CDR3 is CASSFSAGTEAFF. CDR3 nucleotide sequence: TGTGCCAGCAGCTTTTCAGCGGGCACTGAAGCTTTCTTT.

Many counts were recorded for this clonotype. The V and J genes are TRBV3-1 and TRBJ1-1; D is unclear. Trimming stripped 3 bases from V and 2 bases from J, with 10 bases between. The CDR3 consists of 14 residues. The germline gives CDR1 LGHDT, CDR2 YNNKEL (reference sequence). DNA for the CDR3: TGTGCCAGCAGCCAGAGAGGGAGCAACACTGAAGCTTTCTTT. It specifies CASSQRGSNTEAFF.

This clonotype was found many times. The rearrangement uses TRBV3-1 and TRBJ2-5; TRBD2 is a possible D gene (6 bases). Germline V gene lookup returns CDR1 LGHDT and CDR2 YNNKEL (reference sequence). V shed 0 bases and J shed 4 bases, with 12 bases lying between them. The CDR3 covers 15 residues. Written as DNA, the CDR3 is TGTGCCAGCAGCCAAGAAGGGAGGAGGGGAGAGACCCAGTACTTC. It codes for CASSQEGRRGETQYF.

This clonotype occurred many times. An end of the junction does not agree with germline; a read error may underlie this. The chain joins TRBV11-2 to TRBJ1-2, with 12 bases identical to TRBD1. This CDR3 is built from 13 residues. Germline loops: CDR1 SGHAT, CDR2 FQNNGV. CDR3 region: CTSSSGTGGGYTF. In DNA, the CDR3 is TGTACCAGCAGCTCAGGGACAGGGGGCGGCTACACCTTC.

This clonotype was found many times. The CDR3 DNA sequence: TGTGCCAGTAGTTCCGACTCCGATTACGAGCAGTACTTC. Translated: CASSSDSDYEQYF. The J gene is TRBJ2-7, the V gene TRBV19; D call uncertain. V shed 5 bases and J shed 4 bases, with 12 bases lying between them. CDR3 size: 13 residues. Per the germline V gene, CDR1 is LNHDA and CDR2 is SQIVND (reference sequence).

This chain's CDR3 is CAIAQGENEQFF. CDR3 coding DNA: TGTGCCATAGCCCAGGGAGAAAATGAGCAGTTCTTC. The chain recombines TRBV7-9 with TRBJ2-1; D could derive from TRBD1 or TRBD2 (5 bases each). The CDR3 covers 12 residues. Germline CDR1 reads SEHNR; CDR2 reads FQNEAQ (reference sequence). Trimming pared 10 bases from V and 7 bases from J, leaving 14 bases between.

This clonotype came up many times. The chain uses TRBV13 and TRBJ2-6; no definite D call. The CDR3 is 15 residues long. V was cut by 2 bases and J by 1 base, with 6 bases left in between. Germline V gives CDR1 PRHDT, CDR2 FYEKMQ (reference sequence). CDR3 region: CASSLFGSGANVLTF. CDR3 nucleotides: TGTGCCAGCAGCTTATTCGGGTCTGGGGCCAACGTCCTGACTTTC.

This clonotype was seen repeatedly, ten times or more. CDR3 DNA: TGTGCCAGCAGTGACCCCGGACTAATTTGTGAGCAGTTCTTC. The encoded protein is CASSDPGLICEQFF. This sequence joins TRBV28 and TRBJ2-1, with D possibly being TRBD2 (6 bases). CDR3 size: 14 residues. The germline V gene encodes CDR1 MDHEN and CDR2 SYDVKM. The V and J ends lost 5 bases and 9 bases respectively, with 17 bases between them.

The chain is built from TRBV30 and TRBJ2-7; unclear D gene. The CDR3 loop spans 14 amino acids. Trimming removed 2 bases from V and 1 base from J, with 12 bases in between. Germline V gives CDR1 GTSNPN, CDR2 SVGIG (reference sequence). CDR3 in amino acids: CAWSYPHGSYEQYF. CDR3 in DNA: TGTGCCTGGAGTTATCCACACGGTTCCTACGAGCAGTACTTC.

The J gene is TRBJ2-1, the V gene TRBV19; D not resolved. CDR1 LNHDA and CDR2 SQIVND come from the germline V gene (reference sequence). V was pared by 0 bases and J by 4 bases, with 10 bases between. CDR3 length: 15 residues. CDR3 region: CASSIEQGGYNEQFF. Here the CDR3 DNA reads TGTGCCAGTAGTATAGAGCAAGGCGGATACAATGAGCAGTTCTTC.

This clonotype showed up just a few times. CDR3 loop: CASSPRRGNYEQYF. In DNA, the CDR3 is TGTGCCAGCAGCCCCAGGCGGGGGAACTACGAGCAGTACTTC. The genes are TRBV7-9 and TRBJ2-7; 7 bases map to TRBD2. The CDR3 consists of 14 residues. The V and J ends lost 5 bases and 3 bases, in that order; junction bases with no gene match: 7. Germline assignment: CDR1 SEHNR and CDR2 FQNEAQ (reference sequence).

There are many counts of this clonotype. The chain employs TRBV6-1 and TRBJ1-5; no clear D. Germline CDR1 and CDR2: MNHNS and SASEGT. Trimming shortened V by 1 base and J by 3 bases, and 13 bases separated the two germline ends. There are 16 residues in the CDR3. CDR3 coding DNA: TGTGCCAGCAGTGAAGACAAGGGCGTTTACAATCAGCCCCAGCATTTT. It codes for CASSEDKGVYNQPQHF.

The rearrangement links TRBV9 to TRBJ2-5; weak D call: TRBD2 (5 bases). Germline-derived CDR1 and CDR2 are SGDLS and YYNGEE. Between the trimmed V and J ends, which lost 4 bases and 5 bases, there was a span of 18 bases. This CDR3 spans 15 amino acids. The CDR3 here is CASSQTGSLLETQYF. In nucleotides, the CDR3 is TGTGCCAGCAGCCAGACGGGGAGTCTCCTGGAGACCCAGTACTTC.

V and J are TRBV7-9 and TRBJ2-1; D is perhaps TRBD2 (5 bases). The CDR3 has 13 residues. Looked up from germline, CDR1 is SEHNR and CDR2 is FQNEAQ (reference sequence). Trimming removed 0 bases from V and 12 bases from J, with 12 bases in between. CDR3 nucleotides: TGTGCCAGCAGCTTAGCGCTATTTGAGGGGCAGTTCTTC. As protein: CASSLALFEGQFF.

This clonotype was seen ten or more times. The chain employs TRBV3-1 and TRBJ1-6, with D tentatively TRBD1 (5 bases). The germline gives CDR1 LGHDT, CDR2 YNNKEL (reference sequence). The CDR3 has 16 residues. Trimming left V 0 bases short and J 6 bases short, with 12 bases between. CDR3: CASSQETGVSNSPLHF. As DNA, the CDR3 is TGTGCCAGCAGCCAAGAAACAGGTGTTTCTAATTCACCCCTCCACTTT.

This sequence joins TRBV11-2 and TRBJ2-5; 9 positions match TRBD1. The CDR3 contains 15 residues. CDR1 and CDR2 (germline): SGHAT, FQNNGV. After removal of 5 bases from V and 4 bases from J, the junction contained 8 bases not matched to a gene. The CDR3 region is CASSPQQGARETQYF. CDR3 in DNA: TGTGCCAGCAGCCCCCAACAGGGGGCCCGAGAGACCCAGTACTTC.

This clonotype was recorded many times. This chain links TRBV6-1 with TRBJ2-1, with TRBD2 matching 7 bases. The CDR3 covers 14 residues. J gave up 7 bases and V 6 bases, and 9 bases lay outside the gene matches. Germline CDR1 is MNHNS and CDR2 is SASEGT. CDR3 in amino acids: CASSQGGSRNEQFF. The CDR3 DNA reads as TGTGCCAGCAGCCAAGGCGGGAGTAGGAATGAGCAGTTCTTC.

Many counts were recorded for this clonotype. The rearrangement uses TRBV14 and TRBJ2-3; D not resolved. CDR1 SGHDN and CDR2 FVKESK come from the germline V gene. The CDR3 has 15 amino acids. Trimming took 3 bases from V and 2 from J, leaving 12 bases between them. The CDR3 DNA is TGTGCCAGCAGCCAGTGGCAGATCTTCACAGATACGCAGTATTTT. Its protein is CASSQWQIFTDTQYF. The full variable domain, with the rest looked up from reference TRBV14 and TRBJ2-3, is EAGVTQFPSHSVIEKGQTVTLRCDPISGHDNLYWYRRVMGKEIKFLLHFVKESKQDESGMPNNRFLAERTGGTYSTLKVQPAELEDSGVYFCASSQWQIFTDTQYFGPGTRLTVL.

This rearrangement joins TRBV2 to TRBJ2-7; TRBD2 matches at 12 bases. The germline V gene has CDR1 SNHLY and CDR2 FYNNEI. V gave up 1 base and J gave up 5 bases; unmatched junction bases: 3. There are 15 residues in the CDR3. CDR3 sequence reads: CASSEEASGRDEQYF. CDR3 nucleotide sequence: TGTGCCAGCAGTGAAGAGGCTAGCGGGAGGGACGAGCAGTACTTC.